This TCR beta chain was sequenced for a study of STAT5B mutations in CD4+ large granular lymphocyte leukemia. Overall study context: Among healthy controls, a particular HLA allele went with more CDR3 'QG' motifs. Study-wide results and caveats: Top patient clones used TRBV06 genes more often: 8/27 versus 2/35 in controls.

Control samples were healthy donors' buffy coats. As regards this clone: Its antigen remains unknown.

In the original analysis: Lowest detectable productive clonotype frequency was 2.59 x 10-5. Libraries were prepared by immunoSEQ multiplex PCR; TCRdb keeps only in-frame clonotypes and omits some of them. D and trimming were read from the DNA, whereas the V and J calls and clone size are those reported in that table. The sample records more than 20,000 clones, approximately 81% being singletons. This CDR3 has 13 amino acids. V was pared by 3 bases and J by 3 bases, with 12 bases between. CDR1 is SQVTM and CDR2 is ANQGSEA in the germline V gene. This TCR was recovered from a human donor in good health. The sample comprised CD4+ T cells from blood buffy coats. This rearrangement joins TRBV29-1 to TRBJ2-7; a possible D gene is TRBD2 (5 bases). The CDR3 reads CSVDGRSGYEQYF. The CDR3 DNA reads TGCAGCGTTGATGGCAGGAGCGGCTACGAGCAGTACTTC.